The 25 T cell receptor beta chains in this list originate from one sample, sequenced in a study of technical replicates of blood from several donors. The method was immunoSEQ multiplex PCR; TCRdb's version includes in-frame clones alone and lacks a portion of them. Of about 12,000 clones in the sample, around 95% are singletons; the top ten hold about 7.1%. Material: PBMCs. The origin of the receptors is a human donor in good health.

J is TRBJ2-1 and V is TRBV6-1; 9 bases are shared with TRBD2. This CDR3 is built from 15 residues. Germline V gene lookup returns CDR1 MNHNS and CDR2 SASEGT. V dropped 3 bases and J dropped 5; count of bases not matched to a gene: 5. The CDR3 sequence: CASSDLAGLNNEQFF. The CDR3 DNA reads as TGTGCCAGCAGTGACCTAGCGGGGTTAAACAATGAGCAGTTCTTC.

This chain connects TRBV5-1 to TRBJ2-5; 14 positions match TRBD2. V gave up 6 bases and J gave up 1 base; unmatched junction bases: 11. CDR3 length: 18 amino acids. The germline V gene has CDR1 SGHRS and CDR2 YFSETQ. This CDR3 reads CASTRGTSGSMAQETQYF. As DNA, the CDR3 is TGCGCCAGCACCAGAGGGACTAGCGGGAGTATGGCCCAAGAGACCCAGTACTTC.

The chain uses TRBV29-1 and TRBJ1-2, with 9 positions matching TRBD1. CDR1 and CDR2 from the germline V gene are SQVTM and ANQGSEA. The junction had 2 bases not matched to a gene; V was cut back by 7 bases and J by 2 bases. The CDR3 runs to 12 residues. CDR3 region: CSAGTGNYGYTF. CDR3 in DNA: TGCAGCGCTGGGACAGGGAACTATGGCTACACCTTC.

The chain is built from TRBV7-3 and TRBJ2-3, with D perhaps matching TRBD2 (6 bases). The V and J ends lost 4 bases and 4 bases respectively, with 12 bases between them. The CDR3 is made up of 14 amino acids. The V gene's germline CDR1 is SGHTA and CDR2 FQGTGA. This CDR3 reads CASSSERAADTQYF. DNA of the CDR3: TGTGCCAGCAGCTCTGAGCGGGCGGCAGATACGCAGTATTTT.

This chain connects TRBV19 to TRBJ2-5; weak D call: TRBD2 (6 bases). The ends were cut back, 5 bases at V and 4 bases at J, with 14 bases in the middle. Germline lookup yields CDR1 LNHDA and CDR2 SQIVND (reference sequence). The CDR3 contains 14 residues. The CDR3 sequence: CASSVTSSSETQYF. CDR3 DNA sequence: TGTGCCAGTAGTGTAACTAGCTCCTCAGAGACCCAGTACTTC.

CDR3 protein: CASSDFEAIGENNEQFF. CDR3 nucleotides: TGTGCCAGCAGTGACTTCGAAGCAATCGGGGAGAACAATGAGCAGTTCTTC. The chain has TRBV6-4 and TRBJ2-1; weak D call: TRBD2 (5 bases). CDR3 length equals 17 residues. CDR1 and CDR2 from the germline V gene are MRHNA and SNTAGT. Trimming pared 1 base from V and 5 bases from J, leaving 18 bases between.

The CDR3 loop is CASTPGLAGYPYNEQFF. The CDR3 DNA sequence: TGCGCCAGCACCCCGGGACTAGCGGGATACCCTTACAATGAGCAGTTCTTC. The chain is built from TRBV5-1 and TRBJ2-1, with 13 positions matching TRBD2. The CDR3 length is 17 residues. The junction had 10 bases not matched to a gene; V was cut back by 6 bases and J by 4 bases. Per germline, CDR1 SGHRS and CDR2 YFSETQ.

CDR3 amino acids: CASSLSLAGGAEQFF. The CDR3 region has the DNA TGTGCCAGCAGCTTATCACTAGCGGGGGGGGCTGAGCAGTTCTTC. This chain connects TRBV7-3 to TRBJ2-1; 13 bases map to TRBD2. The CDR3 contains 15 residues. The V gene end was trimmed by 2 bases and the J gene end by 9 bases; junction bases not matched to a gene: 4. CDR1 SGHTA and CDR2 FQGTGA come from the germline V gene.

The chain recombines TRBV2 with TRBJ1-5; 7 nucleotides line up with TRBD1. Germline V lookup: CDR1 SNHLY, CDR2 FYNNEI. This CDR3 is built from 14 residues. Unmatched junction bases numbered 4, after V lost 4 bases and J lost 4 bases. In nucleotides, the CDR3 is TGTGCCAGCAGTGGAGGGACAGTTAATCAGCCCCAGCATTTT. Encoded protein: CASSGGTVNQPQHF.

The chain couples TRBV7-9 to TRBJ1-2; TRBD1 matches 7 bases. Germline V lookup: CDR1 SEHNR, CDR2 FQNEAQ (reference sequence). The trim removed 8 bases at V and 5 bases at J, leaving 11 bases unmatched. The CDR3 consists of 14 residues. As DNA, the CDR3 is TGTGCCAGCGGAAATCGGACAGGCCGTTATGGCTACACCTTC. Translated, it gives CASGNRTGRYGYTF.

The gene calls are TRBV7-2 and TRBJ2-7; 9 nucleotides agree with TRBD2. The CDR3 covers 15 residues. The junction had 9 bases not matched to a gene; V was cut back by 3 bases and J by 6 bases. The germline CDR1 and CDR2 sequences are SGHTA and FQGNSA. The CDR3 region has the DNA TGTGCCAGCAGCTTCTCGAGTAGCGGGAGTGGCGAGCAGTACTTC. Amino acid sequence: CASSFSSSGSGEQYF. The full variable domain, rest sourced from reference TRBV7-2 and TRBJ2-7, is GAGVSQSPSNKVTEKGKDVELRCDPISGHTALYWYRQSLGQGLEFLIYFQGNSAPDKSGLPSDRFSAERTGGSVSTLTIQRTQQEDSAVYLCASSFSSSGSGEQYFGPGTRLTVT.

The chain has TRBV5-1 and TRBJ2-7; possibly TRBD1 for D (7 bases). From germline, CDR1 is SGHRS and CDR2 YFSETQ. V dropped 4 bases and J dropped 3 bases, with 14 bases sitting between them. The CDR3 runs to 14 residues. CDR3 protein: CASSRNRGGYEQYF. The CDR3 DNA reads as TGCGCCAGCAGCAGAAACAGGGGAGGCTACGAGCAGTACTTC.

Only one count was recorded for this clone. The rearrangement links TRBV6-1 to TRBJ1-5; D not certain. Germline CDR1 and CDR2: MNHNS and SASEGT. Between the trimmed V and J ends, which lost 4 bases and 0 bases, there was a span of 16 bases. The CDR3 contains 17 residues. The CDR3 region has the DNA TGTGCCAGCAGTGGGAGGGATGTAAGGTATAGCAATCAGCCCCAGCATTTT. Translated, it gives CASSGRDVRYSNQPQHF.

V usage is TRBV9 and J usage is TRBJ2-7, with a weak D call TRBD1 (6 bases). Germline-derived CDR1 and CDR2 are SGDLS and YYNGEE. With 0 bases removed from V and 0 bases from J, the gap between germline ends came to 7 bases. This CDR3 contains 14 residues. The CDR3 protein is CASSVEDSSYEQYF. The CDR3 coding sequence is TGTGCCAGCAGCGTAGAGGACAGCTCCTACGAGCAGTACTTC.

The J gene is TRBJ2-7, the V gene TRBV7-2; the D gene is possibly TRBD2 (5 bases). Germline V gene data show CDR1 as SGHTA and CDR2 as FQGNSA. V lost 8 bases, J lost 2 bases, and 22 bases lay in between. There are 16 residues in the CDR3. CDR3 coding DNA: TGTGCCAGCGGTGGAGCCGGAGGTAGCGCCGCCTACGAGCAGTACTTC. Amino acid sequence: CASGGAGGSAAYEQYF. Full variable domain (outside the CDR3, taken from reference TRBV7-2 and TRBJ2-7): GAGVSQSPSNKVTEKGKDVELRCDPISGHTALYWYRQSLGQGLEFLIYFQGNSAPDKSGLPSDRFSAERTGGSVSTLTIQRTQQEDSAVYLCASGGAGGSAAYEQYFGPGTRLTVT.

The sample holds a few counts of this clone. The V call is TRBV15, the J call TRBJ2-3, with 11 bases lining up with TRBD2. The ends lost 5 bases at V and 4 bases at J; junction bases unmatched: 8. CDR3 length: 16 residues. CDR1 LNHNV and CDR2 YYDKDF come from the germline V gene (reference sequence). CDR3 DNA sequence: TGTGCCACCAGCCCTACTAGCGGGAGTGGCGCAGATACGCAGTATTTT. This translates into CATSPTSGSGADTQYF. The whole variable domain, remainder taken from reference TRBV15 and TRBJ2-3, is DAMVIQNPRYQVTQFGKPVTLSCSQTLNHNVMYWYQQKSSQAPKLLFHYYDKDFNNEADTPDNFQSRRPNTSFCFLDIRSPGLGDTAMYLCATSPTSGSGADTQYFGPGTRLTVL.

This sequence joins TRBV5-1 and TRBJ2-1, with TRBD2 matching over 8 bases. The CDR3 has 16 amino acids. CDR1 is SGHRS and CDR2 is YFSETQ in the germline V gene. Unmatched junction bases numbered 6, after V lost 0 bases and J lost 4 bases. As DNA, the CDR3 is TGCGCCAGCAGCTTGGCTCCCGGGGGGGCTTACAATGAGCAGTTCTTC. This codes for CASSLAPGGAYNEQFF.

This chain connects TRBV5-6 to TRBJ2-7; a weak D match, TRBD2 (6 bases). The CDR3 spans 13 residues. Germline V gene sequence: CDR1 SGHDT, CDR2 YYEEEE. V lost 0 bases and J 7 bases, leaving 11 bases between the germline ends. The CDR3 DNA follows: TGTGCCAGCAGCTTGGGGGGCGCGGGGGAGCAGTACTTC. Protein sequence: CASSLGGAGEQYF.

This clone was observed once. The chain recombines TRBV5-4 with TRBJ2-7; the D is unclear. V was cut by 4 bases and J by 12 bases, with 23 bases left in between. Per germline, CDR1 SGHNT and CDR2 YYREEE (reference sequence). There are 14 residues in the CDR3. In nucleotides, the CDR3 is TGTGCCAGCAGCATGGACGGTACTTCCTACGAGGCGTACTTC. Translating it yields CASSMDGTSYEAYF.

J is TRBJ2-7 and V is TRBV7-9, with 10 bases fitting TRBD2. Germline V lookup: CDR1 SEHNR, CDR2 FQNEAQ (reference sequence). Losses at the gene ends were 5 bases for V and 10 bases for J; bases not matched to a gene: 11. This CDR3 has 14 amino acids. The CDR3 loop reads CASSPGWLAGAQYF. For the CDR3, the DNA is TGTGCCAGCAGCCCAGGATGGCTAGCGGGGGCACAGTACTTC.

This chain joins TRBV7-3 and TRBJ2-5, with D maybe TRBD2 (6 bases). The germline V and J ends were trimmed by 5 bases and 4 bases, with 14 bases remaining between them. CDR1 is SGHTA and CDR2 is FQGTGA in the germline V gene. This CDR3 contains 14 residues. CDR3 amino acids: CASSGGTLGETQYF. The CDR3 nucleotides read TGTGCCAGCAGCGGAGGGACTCTGGGAGAGACCCAGTACTTC.

The J gene is TRBJ1-2, the V gene TRBV6-1, with 9 bases fitting TRBD1. There are 15 residues in the CDR3. The germline gives CDR1 MNHNS, CDR2 SASEGT. The ends lost 2 bases at V and 8 bases at J; junction bases unmatched: 9. Here the CDR3 DNA reads TGTGCCAGCAGTGAACGGGAACAGGGGGCTAAGGGCTACACCTTC. It yields the protein CASSEREQGAKGYTF.

This chain uses TRBV5-8 with TRBJ1-4, with D uncertain. From germline, CDR1 is SGHTS and CDR2 YDEGEE. This CDR3 contains 16 residues. V was trimmed by 0 bases and J by 0 bases, leaving 9 bases between them. CDR3 in amino acids: CASSLARGSTNEKLFF. CDR3 nucleotides: TGTGCCAGCAGCTTGGCCAGAGGATCAACTAATGAAAAACTGTTTTTT.

V usage is TRBV5-1 and J usage is TRBJ1-1, with D tentatively TRBD1 (5 bases). The V gene's germline CDR1 is SGHRS and CDR2 YFSETQ. The CDR3 has 15 amino acids. V was clipped by 1 base and J by 1 base, with 11 bases between them. This CDR3 is CASSLSPGPNTEAFF. CDR3 DNA: TGCGCCAGCAGCTTGTCGCCAGGGCCGAACACTGAAGCTTTCTTT.

The chain has TRBV29-1 and TRBJ2-1; 9 positions match TRBD1. The V gene end was trimmed by 0 bases and the J gene end by 4 bases; junction bases not matched to a gene: 7. The germline V gene encodes CDR1 SQVTM and CDR2 ANQGSEA. The CDR3 has 16 amino acids. The CDR3 DNA sequence: TGCAGCGTTGAAGACCTGGACAGGGGACTTTACAATGAGCAGTTCTTC. Residues: CSVEDLDRGLYNEQFF.